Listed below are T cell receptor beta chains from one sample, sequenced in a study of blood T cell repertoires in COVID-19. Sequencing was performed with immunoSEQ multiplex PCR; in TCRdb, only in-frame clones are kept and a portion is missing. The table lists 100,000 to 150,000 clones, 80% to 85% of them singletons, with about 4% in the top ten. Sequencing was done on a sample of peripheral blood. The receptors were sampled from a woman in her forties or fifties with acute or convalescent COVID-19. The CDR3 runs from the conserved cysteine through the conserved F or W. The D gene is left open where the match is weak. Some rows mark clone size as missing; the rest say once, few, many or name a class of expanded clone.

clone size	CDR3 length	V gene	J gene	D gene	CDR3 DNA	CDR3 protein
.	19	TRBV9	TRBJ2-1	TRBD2	TGTGCCAGCAGCGTAACGGGAGGACTAGCGCCAACCCAACACAATGAGCAGTTCTTC	CASSVTGGLAPTQHNEQFF
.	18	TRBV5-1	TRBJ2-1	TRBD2	TGCGCCAGCAGCTTGTGGCTAGCGGGAGGGCCAGATTACAATGAGCAGTTCTTC	CASSLWLAGGPDYNEQFF
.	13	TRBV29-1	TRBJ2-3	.	TGCAGCGGGACGGGAATTAACACAGATACGCAGTATTTT	CSGTGINTDTQYF
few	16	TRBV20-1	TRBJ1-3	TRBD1	TGCAGTGCTAGTACCCCGCGGACAGGGGGAGGAAACACCATATATTTT	CSASTPRTGGGNTIYF
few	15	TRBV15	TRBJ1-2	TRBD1	TGTGCCACCAGCAGAGCAAACAGGGGAAACTATGGCTACACCTTC	CATSRANRGNYGYTF
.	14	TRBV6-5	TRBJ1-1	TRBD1	TGTGCCAGCACCGCCACAGGGGTGAACACTGAAGCTTTCTTT	CASTATGVNTEAFF
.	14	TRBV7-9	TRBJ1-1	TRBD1	TGTGCCAGCAGCCAGGGACAGGGCAACACTGAAGCTTTCTTT	CASSQGQGNTEAFF
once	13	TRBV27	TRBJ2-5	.	TGTGCCAGCAGTTTAGCTTGGGCGGAGACCCAGTACTTC	CASSLAWAETQYF
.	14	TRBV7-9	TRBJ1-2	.	TGTGCCAGCAGCGGAGGAGCGTTCTGGAATGGCTACACCTTC	CASSGGAFWNGYTF
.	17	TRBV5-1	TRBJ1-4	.	TGCGCCAGCAGCCCTGGACAGCGCCCCGGGACTAATGAAAAACTGTTTTTT	CASSPGQRPGTNEKLFF